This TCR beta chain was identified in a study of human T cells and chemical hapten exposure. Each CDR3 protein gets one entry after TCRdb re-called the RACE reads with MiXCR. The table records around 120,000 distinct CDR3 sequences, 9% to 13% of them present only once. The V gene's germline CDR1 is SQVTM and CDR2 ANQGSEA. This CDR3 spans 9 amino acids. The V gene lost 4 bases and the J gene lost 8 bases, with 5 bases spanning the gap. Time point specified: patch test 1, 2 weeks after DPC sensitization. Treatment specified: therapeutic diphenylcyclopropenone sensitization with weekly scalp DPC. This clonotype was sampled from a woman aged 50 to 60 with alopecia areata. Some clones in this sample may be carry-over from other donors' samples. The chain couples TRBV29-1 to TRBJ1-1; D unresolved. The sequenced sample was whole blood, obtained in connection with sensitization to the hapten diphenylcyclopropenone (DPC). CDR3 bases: TGCAGCGTTGCGGAAGAAGCTTTCTTT. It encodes CSVAEEAFF.